These 12 T cell receptor beta chains were all obtained from the same sample, sequenced in a study of blood T cell repertoires in COVID-19. Generated by immunoSEQ multiplex PCR, the TCRdb table keeps only in-frame clones and is missing some. The data hold some 40,000 clones, with 81% observed a single time. The source material was peripheral blood. The origin of the receptors is a human donor in a cohort sampled during active or convalescent COVID-19. The donor label of this sample is uncertain.

The V and J genes are TRBV7-9 and TRBJ2-7, with D maybe TRBD1 (6 bases). This CDR3 region has 16 residues. The V end was cut by 5 bases, the J end by 1 base, with 18 bases between. Germline loops: CDR1 SEHNR, CDR2 FQNEAQ (reference sequence). DNA for the CDR3: TGTGCCAGCAGCCTCACGGTAGAAGGGGGTTCCTACGAGCAGTACTTC. Translating gives CASSLTVEGGSYEQYF.

The chain combines TRBV2 with TRBJ2-1, with TRBD2 matching 10 bases. CDR1 SNHLY and CDR2 FYNNEI come from the germline V gene. The junction had 20 bases not matched to a gene; V was cut back by 8 bases and J by 7 bases. This CDR3 is built from 18 residues. The CDR3 spells CASSGYPVTSGIKNEQFF. The CDR3 nucleotides are TGTGCCAGCTCCGGTTATCCGGTAACTAGCGGGATAAAGAATGAGCAGTTCTTC.

CDR3 region: CASSIQGYEQYF. CDR3 in DNA: TGTGCCAGTAGTATACAGGGCTACGAGCAGTACTTC. This sequence joins TRBV19 and TRBJ2-7; D may be TRBD1 (5 bases). Germline V gene data show CDR1 as LNHDA and CDR2 as SQIVND (reference sequence). This CDR3 has 12 residues. V lost 2 bases to trimming and J lost 3 bases, with 5 bases between them.

V gene TRBV7-3 combines with J gene TRBJ2-3, with 8 bases fitting TRBD1. The trim removed 5 bases at V and 3 bases at J, leaving 7 bases unmatched. The CDR3 is 15 amino acids. Germline V gene sequence: CDR1 SGHTA, CDR2 FQGTGA. CDR3 sequence (DNA): TGTGCCAGCAGCCCCCGGACAGGGAAAACAGATACGCAGTATTTT. It specifies CASSPRTGKTDTQYF.

The chain combines TRBV24-1 with TRBJ2-3, with D possibly TRBD2 on 6 matching bases. Looked up from germline, CDR1 is KGHDR and CDR2 is SFDVKD. V was shortened by 5 bases and J by 6 bases, with 14 bases between the two germline ends. CDR3 length: 14 residues. The CDR3 reads CATSVRGGQDTQYF. CDR3 DNA sequence: TGTGCCACCAGTGTTAGGGGAGGTCAGGATACGCAGTATTTT.

V gene TRBV11-3 combines with J gene TRBJ1-3, with TRBD1 matching over 7 bases. Trimming took 3 bases from V and 9 from J; bases not matched to a gene: 11. CDR3 length equals 15 residues. Germline V gene data show CDR1 as SGHNT and CDR2 as YENEEA. CDR3 sequence (DNA): TGTGCCAGCAGCTTGGGGGACAGTCTAAGATCCACCATATATTTT. Translation gives CASSLGDSLRSTIYF.

The CDR3 reads CASSLGLAVQETQYF. DNA for the CDR3: TGTGCCAGCAGCCTGGGACTAGCGGTCCAAGAGACCCAGTACTTC. This chain connects TRBV3-1 (or the pseudogene TRBV3-2) to TRBJ2-5, with 11 nucleotides matching TRBD2. Germline assignment: CDR1 LGHDT and CDR2 YNNKEL (reference sequence). V lost 4 bases to trimming and J lost 1 base; unmatched junction nucleotides: 2. The CDR3 is 15 amino acids.

In its sample, this clone was seen once. This sequence joins TRBV27 and TRBJ2-5, with 7 bases fitting TRBD1. The CDR3 is 16 amino acids. The V and J ends lost 6 bases and 5 bases, in that order; junction bases with no gene match: 15. CDR1 is MNHEY, CDR2 SMNVEV, per germline (reference sequence). CDR3 residues: CASRRYSTGVGETQYF. The CDR3 DNA reads TGTGCCAGCAGGCGGTATAGCACAGGGGTTGGGGAGACCCAGTACTTC.

This clone was observed once. This chain joins TRBV4-3 and TRBJ2-7; no definite D call. Germline V gene sequence: CDR1 LGHNA, CDR2 YSLEER. This CDR3 has 13 amino acids. V lost 0 bases and J lost 2, with 5 bases in between. The CDR3: CASSQDVAYEQYF. For the CDR3, the DNA is TGCGCCAGCAGCCAAGATGTAGCCTACGAGCAGTACTTC.

This chain uses TRBV24-1 with TRBJ1-4, with D tentatively TRBD1 (5 bases). The CDR3 has 12 residues. Trimming shortened V by 5 bases and J by 8 bases, and 8 bases separated the two germline ends. CDR1 is KGHDR, CDR2 SFDVKD, per germline. The CDR3 sequence is CATSARGEKLFF. In DNA form, the CDR3 reads TGTGCCACCAGTGCTAGGGGAGAAAAACTGTTTTTT.

Only one count was recorded for this clone. The rearrangement links TRBV6-5 to TRBJ2-5, with a weak D call TRBD2 (6 bases). Germline CDR1 and CDR2: MNHEY and SVGAGI. V was trimmed by 1 base and J by 4 bases, leaving 10 bases between them. This CDR3 has 14 amino acids. The CDR3 sequence: CASSYFGGTETQYF. For the CDR3, the DNA is TGTGCCAGCAGTTACTTTGGGGGGACAGAGACCCAGTACTTC.

This clone was observed once. The gene calls are TRBV28 and TRBJ2-7, with D possibly being TRBD2 (7 bases). V dropped 6 bases and J dropped 6 bases, with 24 bases sitting between them. Germline V gene lookup returns CDR1 MDHEN and CDR2 SYDVKM. The CDR3 is made up of 16 amino acids. Here the CDR3 DNA reads TGTGCCAGCAGAGCCGGCCTGAGGGGGGGTATGGGCGAGCAGTACTTC. As protein: CASRAGLRGGMGEQYF.